A single sample is the source of the 25 T cell receptor beta chains below, sequenced in a study of preoperative IRX-2 immunotherapy in early breast cancer. Treatment here: preoperative locoregional IRX-2 cytokine immunotherapy. Sequencing used immunoSEQ multiplex PCR; TCRdb keeps in-frame clones, though not all of them. This sample has under 25,000 clones, with approximately 95% found just once. The sequences come from tumor tissue, collected after IRX-2 immunotherapy. The receptors were gathered from a human donor with breast cancer.

V gene TRBV7-9 combines with J gene TRBJ2-7; possibly TRBD1 for D (5 bases). The CDR3 loop spans 14 amino acids. Germline values: CDR1 SEHNR, CDR2 FQNEAQ (reference sequence). Trimming cost V 5 bases and J 1 base, with 12 bases left between them. The CDR3 region has the DNA TGTGCCAGCAGCACGGTTCCAGGGTCCTACGAGCAGTACTTC. Translation: CASSTVPGSYEQYF.

The chain is built from TRBV11-1 and TRBJ1-1, with D maybe TRBD1 (5 bases). Germline CDR1 is SGHAT and CDR2 is FQDESV (reference sequence). V was pared by 4 bases and J by 6 bases, with 15 bases between. CDR3 length equals 14 residues. CDR3 loop: CASSSRQLMPEAFF. CDR3 sequence (DNA): TGTGCCAGCAGCTCCCGACAGTTAATGCCTGAAGCTTTCTTT.

This chain links TRBV4-1 with TRBJ1-1, with a weak D call TRBD1 (6 bases). CDR3 length: 15 residues. Germline values: CDR1 MGHRA, CDR2 YSYEKL. Deletions cut 3 bases from V and 1 base from J, with 12 bases between. The CDR3 DNA reads as TGCGCCAGCAGCCATAACCAGGGACAGAACACTGAAGCTTTCTTT. Its translation is CASSHNQGQNTEAFF.

This chain joins TRBV28 and TRBJ2-7; possible D gene TRBD1, 6 bases. The CDR3 extends over 13 amino acids. In germline, CDR1 is MDHEN, CDR2 SYDVKM. With 6 bases removed from V and 3 bases from J, the gap between germline ends came to 12 bases. The CDR3 protein is CASSSDRSYEQYF. For the CDR3, the DNA is TGTGCCAGCAGCTCCGACAGGAGCTACGAGCAGTACTTC.

The rearrangement uses TRBV10-1 and TRBJ2-1; D is undetermined. The CDR3 length is 16 residues. Germline CDR1 and CDR2: WNHNN and SYGVQD (reference sequence). The V end lost 0 bases, the J end lost 6 bases, and 15 bases lay between the germline ends. CDR3 nucleotide sequence: TGCGCCAGCAGTGAGTCAGTACTCGAGGTGGGCAATGAGCAGTTCTTC. Its protein is CASSESVLEVGNEQFF.

This sequence joins TRBV28 and TRBJ2-7; 9 positions agree with TRBD2. The CDR3 totals 16 residues. V lost 10 bases to trimming and J lost 1 base; unmatched junction nucleotides: 14. Per the germline V gene, CDR1 is MDHEN and CDR2 is SYDVKM. CDR3 loop: CATRGSGRWYSYEQYF. The CDR3 DNA reads as TGTGCCACGCGAGGTAGCGGGAGATGGTATTCCTACGAGCAGTACTTC.

This clone was detected once. V usage is TRBV28 and J usage is TRBJ1-3; D ambiguous. V lost 4 bases and J lost 0, with 10 bases in between. Germline CDR1 reads MDHEN; CDR2 reads SYDVKM. The CDR3 is 15 amino acids. The CDR3 loop is CASSYRAVSGNTIYF. DNA for the CDR3: TGTGCCAGCAGTTACCGGGCCGTCTCTGGAAACACCATATATTTT.

V is TRBV20-1 and J is TRBJ2-4; D ambiguous. Trimming took off 0 bases at V and 9 bases at J, with 6 bases between the two ends. This CDR3 spans 11 amino acids. The germline V gene encodes CDR1 DFQATT and CDR2 SNEGSKA (reference sequence). CDR3 in DNA: TGCAGTGCTAGAGACCCCCCCATTCAGTACTTC. Translating it yields CSARDPPIQYF.

The chain combines TRBV18 with TRBJ1-5; D is ambiguous. Trimming removed 2 bases from V and 4 bases from J, with 9 bases in between. The CDR3 has 14 amino acids. The V gene's germline CDR1 is KGHSH and CDR2 LQKENI. CDR3 amino acids: CASSPEGSNQPQHF. CDR3 nucleotides: TGTGCCAGCTCACCAGAGGGCTCGAATCAGCCCCAGCATTTT.

V usage is TRBV28 and J usage is TRBJ2-7; D is uncertain. The CDR3 has 16 amino acids. CDR1 and CDR2 from the germline V gene are MDHEN and SYDVKM. Trimming stripped 2 bases from V and 3 bases from J, with 17 bases between. The chain's CDR3 is CASSLINVLFVYEQYF. The CDR3 DNA follows: TGTGCCAGCAGTTTAATCAACGTCCTGTTCGTCTACGAGCAGTACTTC.

The chain carries TRBV9 and TRBJ2-5, with D perhaps matching TRBD2 (7 bases). The germline V gene encodes CDR1 SGDLS and CDR2 YYNGEE. This CDR3 has 15 residues. V lost 0 bases to trimming and J lost 5 bases, with 14 bases between them. The CDR3 loop reads CASSVAGGTAETQYF. DNA for the CDR3: TGTGCCAGCAGCGTAGCGGGGGGCACGGCGGAGACCCAGTACTTC.

J is TRBJ2-7 and V is TRBV29-1; possibly TRBD1 for D (6 bases). V lost 3 bases, J lost 2 bases, and 11 bases lay in between. In germline, CDR1 is SQVTM, CDR2 ANQGSEA. CDR3 length: 13 residues. The CDR3 region has the DNA TGCAGCGTTGAGGTGGACAGCACCTACGAGCAGTACTTC. Its protein product is CSVEVDSTYEQYF.

J is TRBJ2-2 and V is TRBV7-2; no firm D call. Germline CDR1 is SGHTA and CDR2 is FQGNSA. CDR3 length: 12 residues. Trimming shortened V by 4 bases and J by 14 bases, and 14 bases separated the two germline ends. This chain's CDR3 is CASSYSDWVLFF. CDR3 coding DNA: TGTGCCAGCAGCTACAGTGACTGGGTACTGTTTTTT.

The chain recombines TRBV14 with TRBJ2-2; D is possibly TRBD1 (5 bases). This CDR3 contains 15 residues. The germline V gene encodes CDR1 SGHDN and CDR2 FVKESK. V lost 1 base, J lost 3 bases, and 9 bases lay in between. CDR3 nucleotide sequence: TGTGCCAGCAGCCAAGTGCCCAGGGACACCGGGGAGCTGTTTTTT. Amino acids: CASSQVPRDTGELFF.

The CDR3 sequence: CASSVMTGEQYF. DNA for the CDR3: TGTGCCAGCAGCGTTATGACGGGCGAGCAGTACTTC. The chain joins TRBV7-3 to TRBJ2-7; D remains unclear. The CDR3 loop spans 12 amino acids. The V gene's germline CDR1 is SGHTA and CDR2 FQGTGA. V gave up 5 bases and J gave up 6 bases, with 11 bases separating them.

The genes are TRBV27 and TRBJ2-3; D is undetermined. Per the germline V gene, CDR1 is MNHEY and CDR2 is SMNVEV (reference sequence). V was pared by 2 bases and J by 0 bases, with 6 bases between. This CDR3 has 14 residues. CDR3: CASSLGQSTDTQYF. Here the CDR3 DNA reads TGTGCCAGCAGTTTAGGGCAAAGCACAGATACGCAGTATTTT.

The genes are TRBV7-8 and TRBJ2-3; perhaps TRBD2 as D (6 bases). V lost 5 bases and J lost 4, with 13 bases in between. This CDR3 spans 14 amino acids. Germline values: CDR1 SGHVS, CDR2 FQNEAQ. As DNA, the CDR3 is TGTGCCAGCAGCCGTCGGGACTCGGCAGATACGCAGTATTTT. Amino acid sequence: CASSRRDSADTQYF. The complete variable domain, with remaining parts taken from reference TRBV7-8 and TRBJ2-3, reads GAGVSQSPRYKVAKRGQDVALRCDPISGHVSLFWYQQALGQGPEFLTYFQNEAQLDKSGLPSDRFFAERPEGSVSTLKIQRTQQEDSAVYLCASSRRDSADTQYFGPGTRLTVL.

The rearrangement joins TRBV28 to TRBJ2-3; TRBD1 aligns across 8 bases. The V and J ends lost 4 bases and 4 bases, in that order; junction bases with no gene match: 10. Per germline, CDR1 MDHEN and CDR2 SYDVKM. The length of the CDR3 is 16 residues. As DNA, the CDR3 is TGTGCCAGCAGTTCCCCGACAGGGGTCGGGGCAGATACGCAGTATTTT. Translating gives CASSSPTGVGADTQYF.

The chain joins TRBV12-5 to TRBJ1-6; D uncertain. The CDR3 sequence is 14 residues long. Germline values: CDR1 LGHNT, CDR2 FRNRAP. Trimming pared 7 bases from V and 10 bases from J, leaving 17 bases between. The CDR3 reads CASAQRGSTSPLHF. CDR3 coding DNA: TGTGCTAGTGCCCAGAGAGGATCTACATCACCCCTCCACTTT. Drawing the rest from reference TRBV12-5 and TRBJ1-6, the complete variable domain is DARVTQTPRHKVTEMGQEVTMRCQPILGHNTVFWYRQTMMQGLELLAYFRNRAPLDDSGMPKDRFSAEMPDATLATLKIQPSEPRDSAVYFCASAQRGSTSPLHFGNGTRLTVT.

The rearrangement links TRBV6-1 to TRBJ1-1, with TRBD1 identical over 8 bases. V was pared by 3 bases and J by 5 bases, with 8 bases of the junction left unmatched. CDR3 length: 15 amino acids. Germline V lookup: CDR1 MNHNS, CDR2 SASEGT. For the CDR3, the DNA is TGTGCCAGCAGTGACTGGACAGGGAGGGGTACTGAAGCTTTCTTT. This translates into CASSDWTGRGTEAFF.

The genes are TRBV4-1 and TRBJ2-1; 10 bases align to TRBD2. Germline CDR1 and CDR2: MGHRA and YSYEKL. The CDR3 has 14 amino acids. Losses at the gene ends were 4 bases for V and 6 bases for J; bases not matched to a gene: 3. This CDR3 reads CASSRRLAGNEQFF. CDR3 sequence (DNA): TGCGCCAGCAGCCGACGACTAGCGGGCAATGAGCAGTTCTTC.

The V call is TRBV9, the J call TRBJ1-5, with unresolved D. The V and J ends lost 2 bases and 4 bases respectively, with 7 bases between them. This CDR3 spans 13 amino acids. CDR1 and CDR2 (germline): SGDLS, YYNGEE. The CDR3: CASSVDLNQPQHF. The CDR3 DNA follows: TGTGCCAGCAGCGTTGACCTTAATCAGCCCCAGCATTTT.

V and J are TRBV14 and TRBJ1-2; D remains unclear. This CDR3 spans 13 amino acids. CDR1 and CDR2 (germline): SGHDN, FVKESK. V was shortened by 2 bases and J by 5 bases, with 9 bases between the two germline ends. CDR3 sequence reads: CASSQLPAYGYTF. In DNA form, the CDR3 reads TGTGCCAGCAGCCAACTTCCGGCTTATGGCTACACCTTC.

This clone was picked up a small number of times. The chain uses TRBV5-6 and TRBJ1-5; no reliable D call. The V and J ends lost 0 bases and 7 bases respectively, with 8 bases between them. CDR1 SGHDT and CDR2 YYEEEE come from the germline V gene. The CDR3 contains 13 residues. The CDR3 sequence: CASSLGLEQPQHF. Here the CDR3 DNA reads TGTGCCAGCAGCTTGGGGTTAGAACAGCCCCAGCATTTT.

V gene TRBV28 combines with J gene TRBJ1-5; maybe TRBD1 (6 bases). CDR1 and CDR2 from the germline V gene are MDHEN and SYDVKM. With 5 bases removed from V and 5 bases from J, the gap between germline ends came to 22 bases. The CDR3 runs to 17 residues. The CDR3 DNA follows: TGTGCCAGCAGTCATAAATTGTCCAGGGGTTTCGATCAGCCCCAGCATTTT. It specifies CASSHKLSRGFDQPQHF. Variable domain in full (rest from reference TRBV28 and TRBJ1-5): DVKVTQSSRYLVKRTGEKVFLECVQDMDHENMFWYRQDPGLGLRLIYFSYDVKMKEKGDIPEGYSVSREKKERFSLILESASTNQTSMYLCASSHKLSRGFDQPQHFGDGTRLSIL.